The 2 T cell receptor beta chains below come from one sample, sequenced in a study of T cell responses to AZD1222 COVID-19 vaccine. Assay used: immunoSEQ multiplex PCR; TCRdb lists only in-frame clones, some missing. The sample includes approximately 200,000 clones, approximately 94% of them seen just once. The sequenced sample was peripheral blood, obtained on day 0 of AZD1222 vaccination. The origin of the receptors is an adult in good health.

The chain carries TRBV30 and TRBJ2-4, with 7 bases aligning to TRBD1. The CDR3 is 12 amino acids. Germline CDR1 is GTSNPN and CDR2 is SVGIG (reference sequence). Germline trimming cut 5 bases from V and 4 bases from J; bases unmatched to any gene: 2. The CDR3 reads CAWGTAKNIQYF. CDR3 nucleotide sequence: TGTGCCTGGGGGACAGCGAAAAACATTCAGTACTTC.

V is TRBV18 and J is TRBJ1-3; no firm D call. Germline V gives CDR1 KGHSH, CDR2 LQKENI. The V end was cut by 5 bases, the J end by 0 bases, with 11 bases between. The CDR3 is 15 residues long. The chain's CDR3 is CASSSKKSSGNTIYF. Written as DNA, the CDR3 is TGTGCCAGCTCATCAAAAAAGAGCTCTGGAAACACCATATATTTT.